This record covers a single T cell receptor (beta chain). These data belong to a study of early T cells in non-severe SARS-CoV-2 infection. The junction had 4 bases not matched to a gene; V was cut back by 7 bases and J by 0 bases. Germline loops: CDR1 SGHRS, CDR2 YFSETQ. This CDR3 contains 14 residues. As part of library construction, unique molecular identifiers were attached to individual cDNA molecules. One entry per CDR3 protein, called by TCRdb with MiXCR from the 5' RACE reads. This table holds some 85,000 distinct CDR3 sequences, roughly 13% found once. The chain links TRBV5-1 to TRBJ1-1; 9 nucleotides line up with TRBD1. The TCR sequence derives from an adult who was a healthcare worker with PCR-confirmed SARS-CoV-2 infection or an uninfected control (not recorded which). Sequenced input: whole blood. The CDR3 is CASAGTGLNTEAFF. The CDR3, as DNA: TGCGCCAGCGCCGGGACAGGGTTGAACACTGAAGCTTTCTTT.